The 19 T cell receptor beta chains reported below all come from one sample, sequenced in a study of blood T cell repertoires in COVID-19. The data were produced by immunoSEQ multiplex PCR, yet TCRdb's version contains in-frame clones alone and is incomplete. The sample carries roughly 160,000 clones, 85% to 95% recorded once. The source material was peripheral blood. Every receptor here comes from a man aged 45 to 65 with acute or convalescent COVID-19.

In its sample, this clone was seen once. The J gene is TRBJ1-2, the V gene TRBV6-5; D is possibly TRBD1 (6 bases). Trimming shortened V by 2 bases and J by 4 bases, and 14 bases separated the two germline ends. Germline CDR1 and CDR2: MNHEY and SVGAGI. This CDR3 region has 15 residues. The CDR3 region is CASSYRGGAGYGYTF. CDR3 nucleotide sequence: TGTGCCAGCAGTTACAGGGGGGGCGCTGGCTATGGCTACACCTTC.

The chain carries TRBV7-9 and TRBJ1-4, with 7 nucleotides matching TRBD1. Losses at the gene ends were 5 bases for V and 5 bases for J; bases not matched to a gene: 8. Germline-derived CDR1 and CDR2 are SEHNR and FQNEAQ (reference sequence). This CDR3 contains 15 residues. The CDR3 DNA is TGTGCCAGCAGCCTAGGTGGGACAGCGAATGAAAAACTGTTTTTT. Translation gives CASSLGGTANEKLFF. Drawing the rest from reference TRBV7-9 and TRBJ1-4, the complete variable domain is DTGVSQNPRHKITKRGQNVTFRCDPISEHNRLYWYRQTLGQGPEFLTYFQNEAQLEKSRLLSDRFSAERPKGSFSTLEIQRTEQGDSAMYLCASSLGGTANEKLFFGSGTQLSVL.

This clone appeared a single time. The V call is TRBV30, the J call TRBJ1-2; 7 nucleotides agree with TRBD1. Trimming removed 2 bases from V and 3 bases from J; junction bases left unmatched: 3. In germline, CDR1 is GTSNPN, CDR2 SVGIG (reference sequence). The CDR3 contains 13 residues. The CDR3 bases are TGTGCCTGGAGTCGGGACAGATACTATGGCTACACCTTC. As protein: CAWSRDRYYGYTF.

The genes are TRBV24-1 and TRBJ2-2; a weak D match, TRBD2 (6 bases). The CDR3 covers 15 residues. Germline lookup yields CDR1 KGHDR and CDR2 SFDVKD. The V and J ends lost 4 bases and 0 bases respectively, with 8 bases between them. The chain's CDR3 is CATSEGGTNTGELFF. CDR3 nucleotides: TGTGCCACCAGTGAAGGCGGGACGAACACCGGGGAGCTGTTTTTT.

This clone has only one observation. The V gene is TRBV7-8, the J gene TRBJ1-5, with a possible D match to TRBD1 (5 bases). The V and J ends lost 2 bases and 7 bases respectively, with 12 bases between them. The CDR3 runs to 14 residues. In germline, CDR1 is SGHVS, CDR2 FQNEAQ. The CDR3 loop is CASSLRGAEQPQHF. The CDR3 DNA reads as TGTGCCAGCAGCTTAAGGGGCGCCGAGCAGCCCCAGCATTTT. Looking up the rest from reference TRBV7-8 and TRBJ1-5 gives the full variable domain: GAGVSQSPRYKVAKRGQDVALRCDPISGHVSLFWYQQALGQGPEFLTYFQNEAQLDKSGLPSDRFFAERPEGSVSTLKIQRTQQEDSAVYLCASSLRGAEQPQHFGDGTRLSIL.

The J gene is TRBJ2-7, the V gene TRBV6-2 or TRBV6-3, with 9 bases aligning to TRBD2. The ends lost 0 bases at V and 3 bases at J; junction bases unmatched: 12. The CDR3 sequence is 18 residues long. Germline assignment: CDR1 MNHEY and CDR2 SVGEGT. The DNA for the CDR3 is TGTGCCAGCAGTTACTCGAATGTGTTAGCGGGGGATCTCTACGAGCAGTACGTC. Amino acid sequence: CASSYSNVLAGDLYEQYV.

The CDR3 DNA is TGTGCCAGCAGCTTTCGGGGTTCAGGTTCACCCCTCCACTTT. Protein sequence: CASSFRGSGSPLHF. This chain joins TRBV7-9 and TRBJ1-6; D is ambiguous. The germline V and J ends were trimmed by 3 bases and 9 bases, with 12 bases remaining between them. The CDR3 sequence is 14 residues long. CDR1 and CDR2 from the germline V gene are SEHNR and FQNEAQ (reference sequence).

This clone has ten or more counts. The chain joins TRBV30 to TRBJ2-7, with 15 bases that match TRBD2. The germline gives CDR1 GTSNPN, CDR2 SVGIG (reference sequence). This CDR3 contains 13 residues. V lost 5 bases to trimming and J lost 10 bases; unmatched junction nucleotides: 6. The DNA for the CDR3 is TGTGCCTGGTCCGGGACTAGCGGGGGGCTTCAGTACGTC. Residues: CAWSGTSGGLQYV.

Comments on this clone: One junction end disagrees with the germline gene, perhaps due to a read error. The sample holds other DNA sequences that translate to the same CDR3. This chain connects TRBV28 to TRBJ2-7; 7 bases map to TRBD1. Germline V gene lookup returns CDR1 MDHEN and CDR2 SYDVKM. CDR3 length: 15 amino acids. This CDR3 reads CASSSGQEPYYEQYF. The CDR3 DNA reads TGTGCCAGCAGTTCCGGACAGGAACCCTACTACGAACAGTACTTC.

The rearrangement links TRBV30 to TRBJ2-1; maybe TRBD2 (6 bases). This CDR3 has 15 residues. The V and J ends lost 0 bases and 7 bases respectively, with 16 bases between them. From germline, CDR1 is GTSNPN and CDR2 SVGIG (reference sequence). The DNA for the CDR3 is TGTGCCTGGAGTGTACGCGGGAAGTGGGGGAATGAGCAGTTCTTC. Residues: CAWSVRGKWGNEQFF.

Comment on this clone: A junction end diverges from the germline sequence, so it may reflect a read error. The chain has TRBV4-1 and TRBJ2-2, with 14 bases fitting TRBD2. Germline lookup yields CDR1 MGHRA and CDR2 YSYEKL. CDR3 size: 18 residues. The CDR3 here is CARSRGGLAGVGTGELFF. CDR3 in DNA: TGCGCCCGCAGCCGGGGGGGACTAGCGGGAGTAGGGACCGGGGAGCTGTTTTTT.

The V call is TRBV6-6, the J call TRBJ1-3; no definite D call. This CDR3 is built from 13 residues. V was cut by 10 bases and J by 0 bases, with 10 bases left in between. Germline V gene lookup returns CDR1 MNHNY and CDR2 SVGAGI (reference sequence). CDR3 loop: CATLWPSGNTIYF. CDR3 nucleotide sequence: TGTGCCACCCTGTGGCCCTCTGGAAACACCATATATTTT.

V and J are TRBV28 and TRBJ2-7; perhaps TRBD2 as D (5 bases). The CDR3 extends over 13 amino acids. Deletions cut 6 bases from V and 2 bases from J, with 11 bases between. Germline V gives CDR1 MDHEN, CDR2 SYDVKM. This CDR3 is CASSRTPTYEQYV. The CDR3 DNA is TGTGCCAGCAGCCGGACTCCCACCTACGAGCAGTACGTC.

The V gene is TRBV27, the J gene TRBJ1-6; D remains unclear. Trimming took off 5 bases at V and 8 bases at J, with 7 bases between the two ends. This CDR3 spans 12 amino acids. Germline V gene lookup returns CDR1 MNHEY and CDR2 SMNVEV (reference sequence). CDR3: CASSLSYSPLHF. The CDR3 bases are TGTGCCAGCAGTCTTTCTTATTCACCCCTCCACTTT.

This chain uses TRBV5-1 with TRBJ1-2; 8 bases fit TRBD1. V shed 0 bases and J 5 bases; nucleotides not matched to a gene: 6. Germline values: CDR1 SGHRS, CDR2 YFSETQ. CDR3 length: 15 residues. The CDR3 is CASSLGGQGSYGYTF. CDR3 sequence (DNA): TGCGCCAGCAGCTTGGGTGGACAGGGCAGTTATGGCTACACCTTC.

The chain joins TRBV28 to TRBJ1-2; a possible D gene is TRBD1 (6 bases). The CDR3 loop spans 14 amino acids. The V end was cut by 6 bases, the J end by 4 bases, with 15 bases between. Germline V gene lookup returns CDR1 MDHEN and CDR2 SYDVKM. The CDR3 is CASSKTTGGYGYTF. The CDR3 nucleotides are TGTGCCAGCAGCAAAACGACAGGTGGCTATGGCTACACCTTC.

This chain links TRBV20-1 with TRBJ1-2; perhaps TRBD1 as D (6 bases). The germline CDR1 and CDR2 sequences are DFQATT and SNEGSKA (reference sequence). The CDR3 totals 14 residues. The V end was cut by 3 bases, the J end by 7 bases, with 18 bases between. DNA of the CDR3: TGCAGTGCTAGTCAACAGGGAGGGGGTGGTGGCTACACCTTC. Amino acids: CSASQQGGGGGYTF.

This chain joins TRBV7-6 and TRBJ2-5, with TRBD1 identical over 9 bases. V dropped 1 base and J dropped 9; count of bases not matched to a gene: 9. The CDR3 length is 15 residues. Germline V gene data show CDR1 as SGHVS and CDR2 as FNYEAQ. The CDR3, as DNA: TGTGCCAGCAGCTTAGAGGGACAGGGTGGTGTGCCCCAGTACTTC. Translation gives CASSLEGQGGVPQYF.

This rearrangement joins TRBV2 to TRBJ1-3; maybe TRBD1 (6 bases). V was pared by 7 bases and J by 2 bases, with 12 bases between. Germline CDR1 and CDR2: SNHLY and FYNNEI. The CDR3 runs to 14 residues. The CDR3 nucleotides read TGTGCCAGCATGGGGGCAGGCACTGGAAACACCATATATTTT. Residues: CASMGAGTGNTIYF. Variable domain in full (rest from reference TRBV2 and TRBJ1-3): EPEVTQTPSHQVTQMGQEVILRCVPISNHLYFYWYRQILGQKVEFLVSFYNNEISEKSEIFDDQFSVERPDGSNFTLKIRSTKLEDSAMYFCASMGAGTGNTIYFGEGSWLTVV.